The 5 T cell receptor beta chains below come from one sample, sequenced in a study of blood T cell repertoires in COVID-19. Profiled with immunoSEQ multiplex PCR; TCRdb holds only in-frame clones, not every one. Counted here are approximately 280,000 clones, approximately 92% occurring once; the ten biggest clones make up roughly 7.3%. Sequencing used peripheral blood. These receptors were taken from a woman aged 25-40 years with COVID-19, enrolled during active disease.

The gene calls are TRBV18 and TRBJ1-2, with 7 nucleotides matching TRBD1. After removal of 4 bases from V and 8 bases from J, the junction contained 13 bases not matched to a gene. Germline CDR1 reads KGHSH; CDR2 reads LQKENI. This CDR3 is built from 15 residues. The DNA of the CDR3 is TGTGCCAGCTCACGAGAGGCGACAGGGTTAGAAGGCTACACCTTC. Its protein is CASSREATGLEGYTF.

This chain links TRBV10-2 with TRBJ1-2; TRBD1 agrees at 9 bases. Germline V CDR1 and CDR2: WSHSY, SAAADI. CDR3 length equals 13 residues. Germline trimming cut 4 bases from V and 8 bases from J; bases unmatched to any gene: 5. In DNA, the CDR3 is TGCGCCAGCAGTGTGGGGGACAGGGTAGGCTACACCTTC. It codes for CASSVGDRVGYTF.

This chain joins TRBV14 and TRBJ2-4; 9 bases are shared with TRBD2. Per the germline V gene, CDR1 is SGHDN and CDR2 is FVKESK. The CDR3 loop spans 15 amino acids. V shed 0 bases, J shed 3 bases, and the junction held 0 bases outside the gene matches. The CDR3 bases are TGTGCCAGCAGCCAAGAAGCGGGAGGCAAAAACATTCAGTACTTC. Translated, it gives CASSQEAGGKNIQYF.

This CDR3 reads CASSESDDRSYEQYF. The CDR3 coding sequence is TGTGCCAGCAGTGAATCAGACGACAGGTCCTACGAGCAGTACTTC. J is TRBJ2-7 and V is TRBV25-1, with D maybe TRBD1 (6 bases). The germline CDR1 and CDR2 sequences are MGHDK and SYGVNS. This CDR3 has 15 amino acids. Trimming stripped 1 base from V and 1 base from J, with 11 bases between.

The CDR3 region has the DNA TGTGCCACGGGGGGGACTGAAGCTTTCTTT. Protein sequence: CATGGTEAFF. The chain couples TRBV19 to TRBJ1-1; maybe TRBD1 (5 bases). This CDR3 comprises 10 residues. V lost 10 bases, J lost 5 bases, and 8 bases lay in between. Germline V gene sequence: CDR1 LNHDA, CDR2 SQIVND (reference sequence).